This T cell receptor beta chain was found in a study of breast tumors, draining lymph nodes, adjacent tissues. Whole-study findings and limits: Most tumor T cells seemingly derive from lymph node, then expand in tumor. Tumor TCR diversity was below lymph nodes but above nontumor tissue.

Axillary draining lymph nodes of breast cancer patients supplied the node samples. With regard to this clonotype: Antigen unknown. One end of the junction fails to match germline, which may point to a read error.

TCRdb redid the calling of the multiplex PCR reads with MiXCR, one entry per CDR3 protein. The sample includes about 220,000 distinct CDR3 sequences, 30% to 35% of them seen just once. The CDR3 runs to 16 residues. Per germline, CDR1 SGHTA and CDR2 FQGNSA. This sequence joins TRBV7-2 and TRBJ1-4; 10 bases are shared with TRBD1. The origin of this receptor is a female donor with breast cancer. Some clones in this sample may be carry-over from other donors' samples. The sample comprised axillary lymph node tissue. CDR3 region: CASSLGPGTGDEKLLF. In DNA form, the CDR3 reads TGTGCCAGCAGCCTTGGGCCCGGGACAGGGGACGAAAAACTGCTTTTT.